Listed here are 8 T cell receptor beta chains from one sample, sequenced in a study of CDR3 diversity in severe acne. TCRdb independently ran MiXCR on the PCR reads; one entry per CDR3 protein. The repertoire holds about 85,000 distinct CDR3 sequences, with around 50% as singletons. The sequencing input was blood. Receptor source: a male donor in good health, serving as a control.

This clonotype was observed at least ten times. The DNA of the CDR3 is TGCAGTGCCCTCGTCCCTGGGGCCAACGTCCTGACTTTC. It translates to CSALVPGANVLTF. The chain uses TRBV20-1 and TRBJ2-6; no definite D call. Germline V CDR1 and CDR2: DFQATT, SNEGSKA (reference sequence). The V and J ends lost 6 bases and 2 bases respectively, with 8 bases between them. This CDR3 region has 13 residues.

This chain connects TRBV10-3 to TRBJ2-7; D is unclear. The germline V gene encodes CDR1 ENHRY and CDR2 SYGVKD. The ends were cut back, 7 bases at V and 3 bases at J, with 13 bases in the middle. This CDR3 has 13 amino acids. CDR3 bases: TGTGCCATCATGGCCGGCGGAATCTACGAGCAGTACTTC. Amino acids: CAIMAGGIYEQYF.

This chain uses TRBV25-1 with TRBJ1-5; D may be TRBD1 (5 bases). Germline assignment: CDR1 MGHDK and CDR2 SYGVNS. The V and J ends lost 5 bases and 4 bases respectively, with 12 bases between them. CDR3 length: 14 residues. CDR3 loop: CASSSSGPNQPQHF. CDR3 sequence (DNA): TGTGCCAGCAGTTCATCGGGGCCTAATCAGCCCCAGCATTTT.

In its sample, this clonotype was seen a few times. The rearrangement uses TRBV20-1 and TRBJ1-2, with TRBD1 as a possible D gene (6 bases). Germline CDR1 and CDR2: DFQATT and SNEGSKA (reference sequence). CDR3 length: 13 residues. V was trimmed by 3 bases and J by 2 bases, leaving 10 bases between them. CDR3 nucleotides: TGCAGTGCTAGTGGGGGCTGGAACTATGGCTACACCTTC. Translating gives CSASGGWNYGYTF.

This clonotype has a handful of counts. V usage is TRBV7-8 and J usage is TRBJ1-2; the D is unclear. The ends were cut back, 5 bases at V and 3 bases at J, with 10 bases in the middle. There are 13 residues in the CDR3. Germline values: CDR1 SGHVS, CDR2 FQNEAQ. The CDR3 DNA is TGTGCCAGCAGCCCAATGAAGGACTATGGCTACACCTTC. Amino acid sequence: CASSPMKDYGYTF.

The J gene is TRBJ2-7, the V gene TRBV7-9, with D maybe TRBD2 (7 bases). The ends were cut back, 5 bases at V and 3 bases at J, with 14 bases in the middle. From germline, CDR1 is SEHNR and CDR2 FQNEAQ (reference sequence). CDR3 length equals 14 residues. The CDR3, as DNA: TGTGCCAGCAGCCCATGGGGGGGCAGCTACGAGCAGTACTTC. It is translated as CASSPWGGSYEQYF.

The DNA for the CDR3 is TGTGCCAGCAGTTTGACAGGGGGCTACGAGCAGTACTTC. Its protein product is CASSLTGGYEQYF. V gene TRBV28 combines with J gene TRBJ2-7; 9 bases fit TRBD1. The CDR3 consists of 13 residues. Trimming took 3 bases from V and 3 from J; bases not matched to a gene: 0. Germline V gene lookup returns CDR1 MDHEN and CDR2 SYDVKM. The variable domain in full, with the rest retrieved from reference TRBV28 and TRBJ2-7, is DVKVTQSSRYLVKRTGEKVFLECVQDMDHENMFWYRQDPGLGLRLIYFSYDVKMKEKGDIPEGYSVSREKKERFSLILESASTNQTSMYLCASSLTGGYEQYFGPGTRLTVT.

CDR3 sequence reads: CASSREDRYEQYF. In DNA, the CDR3 is TGTGCCAGCAGCAGGGAAGATCGCTACGAGCAGTACTTC. This chain connects TRBV2 to TRBJ2-7, with a weak D call TRBD1 (5 bases). V dropped 6 bases and J dropped 3 bases, with 12 bases sitting between them. Germline loops: CDR1 SNHLY, CDR2 FYNNEI. CDR3 length: 13 amino acids.